Below, one TCR beta chain is given with its context. The CDR3 covers 12 residues. Germline CDR1 reads SGHDT; CDR2 reads YYEEEE. After removal of 4 bases from V and 3 bases from J, the junction contained 1 base not matched to a gene. These data are taken from a study of OX40 agonist ivuxolimab in advanced cancers. Profiling relied on immunoSEQ multiplex PCR, and the TCRdb table lists in-frame clones only, not all of them. The data show tens of thousands of clones, about 86% seen once. The sequence derives from an adult with an advanced solid tumor such as melanoma, head and neck, liver or kidney cancer. The rearrangement joins TRBV5-6 to TRBJ2-7, with 7 positions matching TRBD2. This material consisted of CD4+ or CD8+ T cells sorted from blood, taken in a trial of the OX40 agonist ivuxolimab. CDR3 sequence reads: CASSGGSYEQYF. CDR3 nucleotides: TGTGCCAGCAGCGGCGGGAGCTACGAGCAGTACTTC.